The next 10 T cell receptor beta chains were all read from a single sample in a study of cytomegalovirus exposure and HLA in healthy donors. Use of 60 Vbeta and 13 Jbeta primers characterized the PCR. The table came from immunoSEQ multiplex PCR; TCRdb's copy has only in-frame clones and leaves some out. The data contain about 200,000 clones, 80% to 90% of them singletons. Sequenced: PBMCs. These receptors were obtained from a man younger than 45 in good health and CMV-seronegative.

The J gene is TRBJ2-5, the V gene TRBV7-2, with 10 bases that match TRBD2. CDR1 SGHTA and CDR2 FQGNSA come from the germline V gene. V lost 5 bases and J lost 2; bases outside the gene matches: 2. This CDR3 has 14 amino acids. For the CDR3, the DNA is TGTGCCAGCAGCGCTAGCGGGGGTCAAGAGACCCAGTACTTC. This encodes CASSASGGQETQYF.

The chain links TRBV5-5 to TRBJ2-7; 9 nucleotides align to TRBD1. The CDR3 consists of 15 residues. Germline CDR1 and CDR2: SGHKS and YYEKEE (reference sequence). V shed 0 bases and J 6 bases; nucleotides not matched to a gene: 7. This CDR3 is CASSLAPGQGGEQYF. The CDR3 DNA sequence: TGTGCCAGCAGCTTGGCCCCGGGACAGGGTGGCGAGCAGTACTTC.

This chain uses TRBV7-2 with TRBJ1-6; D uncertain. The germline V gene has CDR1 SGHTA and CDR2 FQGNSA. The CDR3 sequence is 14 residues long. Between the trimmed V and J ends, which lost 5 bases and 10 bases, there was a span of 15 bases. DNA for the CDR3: TGTGCCAGCAGCGTAAGAGCCCCCTCCTCACCCCTCCACTTT. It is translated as CASSVRAPSSPLHF.

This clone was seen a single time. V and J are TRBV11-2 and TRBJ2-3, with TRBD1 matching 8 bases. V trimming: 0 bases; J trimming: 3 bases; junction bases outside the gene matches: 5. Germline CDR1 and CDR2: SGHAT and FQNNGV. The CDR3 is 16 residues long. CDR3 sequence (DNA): TGTGCCAGCAGCTTAGACAGGGGGCGCATTACAGATACGCAGTATTTT. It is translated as CASSLDRGRITDTQYF.

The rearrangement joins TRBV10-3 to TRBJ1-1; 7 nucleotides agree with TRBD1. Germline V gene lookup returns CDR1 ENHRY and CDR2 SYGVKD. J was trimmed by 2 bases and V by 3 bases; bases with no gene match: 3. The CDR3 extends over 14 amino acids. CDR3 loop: CAISEGQANTEAFF. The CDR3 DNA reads TGTGCCATCAGTGAAGGACAGGCAAACACTGAAGCTTTCTTT.

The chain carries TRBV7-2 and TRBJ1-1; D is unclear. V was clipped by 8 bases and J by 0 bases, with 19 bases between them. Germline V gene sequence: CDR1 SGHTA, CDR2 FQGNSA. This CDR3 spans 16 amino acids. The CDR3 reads CASSSGAGYMNTEAFF. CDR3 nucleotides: TGTGCCAGCTCATCCGGCGCGGGCTACATGAACACTGAAGCTTTCTTT.

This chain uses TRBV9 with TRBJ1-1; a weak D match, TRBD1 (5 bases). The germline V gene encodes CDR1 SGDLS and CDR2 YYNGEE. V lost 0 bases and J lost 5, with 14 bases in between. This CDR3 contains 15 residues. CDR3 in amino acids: CASSVAPDRGTEAFF. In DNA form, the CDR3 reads TGTGCCAGCAGCGTAGCCCCGGACCGGGGGACTGAAGCTTTCTTT.

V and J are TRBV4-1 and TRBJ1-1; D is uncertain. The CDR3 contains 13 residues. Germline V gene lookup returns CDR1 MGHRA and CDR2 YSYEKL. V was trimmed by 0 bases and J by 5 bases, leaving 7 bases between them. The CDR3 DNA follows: TGCGCCAGCAGCCAAGACATGCGGACTGAAGCTTTCTTT. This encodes CASSQDMRTEAFF.

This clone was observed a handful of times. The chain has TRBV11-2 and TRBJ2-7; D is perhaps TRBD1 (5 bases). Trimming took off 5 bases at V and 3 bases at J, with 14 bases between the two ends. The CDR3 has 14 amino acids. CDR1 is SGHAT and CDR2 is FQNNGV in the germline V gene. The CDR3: CASSLQGSFYEQYF. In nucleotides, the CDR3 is TGTGCCAGCAGCCTCCAGGGCAGCTTCTACGAGCAGTACTTC.

The chain's CDR3 is CASSLAISGAQETQYF. In nucleotides, the CDR3 is TGTGCCAGCAGCTTAGCCATTAGCGGGGCGCAAGAGACCCAGTACTTC. The chain uses TRBV11-3 and TRBJ2-5; TRBD2 agrees at 8 bases. CDR1 is SGHNT and CDR2 is YENEEA in the germline V gene. J was trimmed by 2 bases and V by 1 base; bases with no gene match: 6. The length of the CDR3 is 16 residues.